These 21 T cell receptor beta chains originate from one sample sequenced in a study of CD8 T cells in ankylosing spondylitis. MiXCR was run by TCRdb on the 5' RACE reads, yielding one entry per CDR3 protein. The table lists about 160,000 distinct CDR3 sequences, more than 40% of them singletons, with around 15% in the top ten. Sequenced material: synovial fluid, either unsorted or a sorted T cell fraction (not recorded which). The receptors here all came from a male donor with ankylosing spondylitis.

This clonotype occurred a few times. The chain carries TRBV5-1 and TRBJ1-1, with D possibly matching TRBD1 (5 bases). There are 15 residues in the CDR3. Between the trimmed V and J ends, which lost 2 bases and 2 bases, there was a span of 13 bases. Germline values: CDR1 SGHRS, CDR2 YFSETQ. CDR3 in amino acids: CASSLAGPPNTEAFF. Here the CDR3 DNA reads TGCGCCAGCAGCTTAGCGGGGCCACCCAACACTGAAGCTTTCTTT.

This clonotype was seen only a few times. The rearrangement uses TRBV28 and TRBJ2-5; D gene ambiguous. Germline values: CDR1 MDHEN, CDR2 SYDVKM. The V end was cut by 3 bases, the J end by 2 bases, with 16 bases between. CDR3 length: 16 amino acids. The CDR3 protein is CASSFFVRLEQETQYF. The DNA of the CDR3 is TGTGCCAGCAGTTTTTTTGTGCGTCTGGAACAAGAGACCCAGTACTTC.

This clonotype was counted ten times or more. The chain couples TRBV19 to TRBJ2-2; no clear D. Germline lookup yields CDR1 LNHDA and CDR2 SQIVND (reference sequence). The ends were cut back, 3 bases at V and 5 bases at J, with 7 bases in the middle. This CDR3 comprises 13 residues. The CDR3 sequence is CASSMSWTGELFF. CDR3 nucleotide sequence: TGTGCCAGTAGTATGAGTTGGACCGGGGAGCTGTTTTTT.

V and J are TRBV5-6 and TRBJ2-2; D unclear. Trimming removed 0 bases at V and 6 bases at J, with 9 bases between. The germline gives CDR1 SGHDT, CDR2 YYEEEE. The CDR3 runs to 14 residues. The CDR3 DNA sequence: TGTGCCAGCAGCTTGGGCAGGACCGCCGGGGAGCTGTTTTTT. It codes for CASSLGRTAGELFF.

In its sample, this clonotype was seen a few times. This chain uses TRBV28 with TRBJ2-1; D may be TRBD2 (6 bases). The CDR3 is 13 amino acids. Trimming pared 2 bases from V and 7 bases from J, leaving 9 bases between. The V gene's germline CDR1 is MDHEN and CDR2 SYDVKM. The DNA of the CDR3 is TGTGCCAGCAGTTTAGGCGGGGTTAATGAGCAGTTCTTC. This sequence encodes CASSLGGVNEQFF.

The chain joins TRBV5-1 to TRBJ2-3; D might be TRBD2 (6 bases). Looked up from germline, CDR1 is SGHRS and CDR2 is YFSETQ. This CDR3 region has 14 residues. V was cut by 5 bases and J by 4 bases, with 14 bases left in between. The CDR3 coding sequence is TGCGCCAGCAGTCCCTTATGGGGGGCAGATACGCAGTATTTT. It is translated as CASSPLWGADTQYF.

As to this clonotype: Since the CDR3 does not end with the conserved phenylalanine or tryptophan, this likely comes from a read error. No DNA is shown, since the ends of the CDR3 on it are uncertain; the CDR3 is the one TCRdb lists. V gene TRBV10-3 combines with J gene TRBJ1-2; the D call of TRBD1 is as the table states it, not checked on the DNA. Germline V gives CDR1 ENHRY, CDR2 SYGVKD. The CDR3 is 13 amino acids in total, end residues counted. The CDR3 region is CAISDFLGQAVSL.

The chain links TRBV5-4 to TRBJ1-2; possibly TRBD1 for D (5 bases). Germline assignment: CDR1 SGHNT and CDR2 YYREEE (reference sequence). This CDR3 contains 12 residues. The CDR3 bases are TGTGCATGGGTGGGGCTCAATTATGGCTACACCTTC. Protein: CAWVGLNYGYTF.

This clonotype was detected a few times. The chain couples TRBV6-1 to TRBJ2-5; D assignment may be TRBD1 or TRBD2 (6 bases each). The germline CDR1 and CDR2 sequences are MNHNS and SASEGT. This CDR3 spans 14 amino acids. V lost 11 bases and J lost 2, with 18 bases in between. The DNA of the CDR3 is TGTGCCTCCATTTCGGGGGCAGGACAAGAGACCCAGTACTTC. The encoded protein is CASISGAGQETQYF.

This clonotype appeared a few times. The chain employs TRBV7-8 and TRBJ2-1; 8 nucleotides match TRBD2. The CDR3 sequence is 16 residues long. CDR1 and CDR2 (germline): SGHVS, FQNEAQ. The V segment lost 8 bases and the J segment 5 bases; nucleotides outside the gene matches: 14. The DNA for the CDR3 is TGTGCCAGCGGTCGGGGAGGGATTAGCGGGGACAATGAGCAGTTCTTC. This codes for CASGRGGISGDNEQFF.

In its sample, this clonotype was seen once. The chain recombines TRBV20-1 with TRBJ1-6; tentative D call: TRBD1 (6 bases). Germline V gives CDR1 DFQATT, CDR2 SNEGSKA (reference sequence). V shed 1 base and J shed 7 bases, with 11 bases lying between them. The CDR3 covers 14 residues. The CDR3 DNA is TGCAGTGCTAGAGTCAGGGGCCGCAATTCACCCCTCCACTTT. It encodes CSARVRGRNSPLHF.

This clonotype was found many times. This chain joins TRBV29-1 and TRBJ2-3; 7 positions match TRBD2. The CDR3 extends over 14 amino acids. The J segment lost 4 bases and the V segment lost 8 bases, leaving 12 bases of the junction unmatched. Looked up from germline, CDR1 is SQVTM and CDR2 is ANQGSEA. The CDR3 region is CSTSPAGLADTQYF. The CDR3 DNA sequence: TGCAGCACAAGTCCAGCGGGGTTGGCAGATACGCAGTATTTT.

This chain links TRBV6-2 or TRBV6-3 with TRBJ2-6, with D unclear. Germline V CDR1 and CDR2: MNHEY, SVGEGT. This CDR3 has 15 residues. The V gene lost 3 bases and the J gene lost 2 bases, with 8 bases spanning the gap. Written as DNA, the CDR3 is TGTGCCAGCAGTTATCTGACTCCTGGGGCCAACGTCCTGACTTTC. Encoded protein: CASSYLTPGANVLTF.

At least ten counts were recorded for this clonotype. The chain recombines TRBV27 with TRBJ2-2, with TRBD2 matching 8 bases. Germline CDR1 is MNHEY and CDR2 is SMNVEV (reference sequence). The V and J ends lost 5 bases and 5 bases, in that order; junction bases with no gene match: 7. The CDR3 length is 15 residues. CDR3 sequence: CASSPGTSGTGELFF. Written as DNA, the CDR3 is TGTGCCAGCAGTCCAGGGACTAGTGGAACCGGGGAGCTGTTTTTT.

This clonotype was counted ten times or more. The chain joins TRBV24-1 to TRBJ2-1; D unclear. Looked up from germline, CDR1 is KGHDR and CDR2 is SFDVKD. The CDR3 is 12 amino acids. The V end lost 0 bases, the J end lost 13 bases, and 9 bases lay between the germline ends. The CDR3 sequence is CATSDLSQVQFF. DNA for the CDR3: TGTGCCACCAGTGATTTGTCGCAGGTTCAGTTCTTC.

The rearrangement uses TRBV12-3 or TRBV12-4 and TRBJ1-2; D might be TRBD1 (6 bases). Trimming cost V 5 bases and J 3 bases, with 13 bases left between them. The length of the CDR3 is 14 residues. Here the CDR3 DNA reads TGTGCCAGCAGTCACCAGGGGCTCTACTATGGCTACACCTTC. Its translation is CASSHQGLYYGYTF.

V and J are TRBV14 and TRBJ2-1; D is unresolved. Germline values: CDR1 SGHDN, CDR2 FVKESK. Between the trimmed V and J ends, which lost 5 bases and 3 bases, there was a span of 17 bases. The CDR3 spans 16 residues. The CDR3 nucleotides read TGTGCCAGCAGCTCTGGGTCCTGGGCCGTCTACAATGAGCAGTTCTTC. Residues: CASSSGSWAVYNEQFF. Full variable domain (outside the CDR3, taken from reference TRBV14 and TRBJ2-1): EAGVTQFPSHSVIEKGQTVTLRCDPISGHDNLYWYRRVMGKEIKFLLHFVKESKQDESGMPNNRFLAERTGGTYSTLKVQPAELEDSGVYFCASSSGSWAVYNEQFFGPGTRLTVL.

This clonotype was found a few times. The chain has TRBV5-8 and TRBJ1-5, with 10 bases aligning to TRBD1. CDR1 and CDR2 from the germline V gene are SGHTS and YDEGEE. The CDR3 sequence is 16 residues long. Trimming removed 4 bases from V and 3 bases from J; junction bases left unmatched: 7. For the CDR3, the DNA is TGTGCCAGCAGCCCATGGGGACAGGGGTACAATCAGCCCCAGCATTTT. It yields the protein CASSPWGQGYNQPQHF.

The CDR3 DNA reads as TGTGCCAGCAGCGTAGCTCCCGGGACAGAGAAGAACACTGAAGCTTTCTTT. Protein sequence: CASSVAPGTEKNTEAFF. The chain combines TRBV9 with TRBJ1-1, with 7 positions matching TRBD1. Losses at the gene ends were 0 bases for V and 1 base for J; bases not matched to a gene: 9. CDR3 length: 17 residues. CDR1 and CDR2 from the germline V gene are SGDLS and YYNGEE.

This chain connects TRBV27 to TRBJ2-7, with TRBD2 matching over 8 bases. The CDR3 spans 14 residues. Per germline, CDR1 MNHEY and CDR2 SMNVEV (reference sequence). Trimming cost V 6 bases and J 3 bases; bases outside gene matches: 7. The CDR3 loop is CASSPGTRGYEQYF. The CDR3 nucleotides read TGTGCCAGCAGCCCCGGGACTAGAGGCTACGAGCAGTACTTC.

The DNA of the CDR3 is TGTGCCATCAAGAGCGTCCGTATGAATACGCAGTATTTT. This sequence encodes CAIKSVRMNTQYF. The rearrangement uses TRBV10-3 and TRBJ2-3; no clear D gene. CDR1 is ENHRY and CDR2 is SYGVKD in the germline V gene. The CDR3 is made up of 13 amino acids. Trimming cost V 7 bases and J 7 bases, with 15 bases left between them.